This T cell receptor beta chain emerged from a study of cytomegalovirus exposure and HLA in healthy donors (dated by TCRdb to 2016 to 2017). Describing the broader study: According to an earlier analysis of several hundred of the donors, roughly 180 million T cells yielded some 120 million unique TCR beta sequences and around 280 Gb of sequence data. Approximately 310 gigabases of sequencing data and roughly 90 million unique TCR sequences were included in an early release covering over 600 HLA-typed donors. The genetic ancestry cluster associated with self-reported Caucasian donors included roughly four fifths of the approximately 430 genotyped donors. The aim of the study was to test whether cataloging public T cell receptors could identify signatures of past pathogen exposure. The T cell repertoires of 666 subjects were profiled by immunosequencing and related to cytomegalovirus serostatus. A separate validation cohort of more than 100 different subjects was used in addition to the roughly 670-subject first cohort. The study combined high-throughput TCR immunosequencing, statistical association of individual TCRs with disease status, and machine learning to predict cytomegalovirus infection status. To study patterns of TCR occurrence, a later analysis re-analyzed previously published TCR beta repertoires from more than 550 donors and added high-resolution HLA genotyping. In the later analysis, no new phenotypic data were used to find candidate immune exposures; instead, reliance was placed on TCR beta sequences and their occurrence across donors. An earlier analysis of around 580 of the donors used high-throughput TCR beta sequencing to judge whether each TCR beta V gene segment behaved as functional or pseudogenic. Donor age, sex, ethnicity and CMV serostatus were collected together with the repertoire data. A later genetic analysis took genome-wide SNP genotypes for about 65% of the 666 donors and used that subset as a discovery cohort. Every repertoire in the discovery cohort had been generated on one and the same sequencing platform. Both class I and class II loci were covered by HLA typing, at four-digit resolution. The number of typed donors differed by locus: roughly 620-630 for A, B, C, DRB1 and DQB1; about 520 for DQA1; around 580 for DPA1; and about 450 for DPB1. Because of strong linkage in the cohort, four or five DR-DQ haplotypes were treated as single units for association and clustering. Across under 500 genotyped donors of the cohort, an average of about 240,000 unique TCR beta nucleotide sequences per donor were sequenced, and approximately 17% of those sequences were non-productive. Summary of the overall study and its limitations: The 87-base-pair reads could not distinguish some IMGT-functional V segments, including TRBV6-2 and TRBV6-3, so those segments were excluded. In a later genetic analysis, fewer N-insertions in productive TCRs were reported among donors in an Asian-associated ancestry cluster than the roughly 700-donor mean. Specific HLA alleles were associated with some 15,000 TCR beta sequences at a false discovery rate of 0.05 in a later analysis. In an earlier analysis of 450 to 750 of the donors, most TCR beta V segments appeared in productive rearrangements about 87% or about 30% of the time, broadly matching IMGT annotations. Across donors, most TCR sequences were observed very rarely, whereas some public TCRs were present in many individuals. The sequencing pipeline was judged likely to have produced a cluster of highly shared sequence variants as a technical artifact. When HLA alleles, especially DR and DQ, strongly co-occurred, attributing TCR associations to individual alleles was difficult. The study gave a list of under 200 TCR beta chains associated with cytomegalovirus. In a later analysis, HLA-associated TCR beta chains showed more clonal expansion and lower generation probabilities than non-associated chains that were equally common. The classifier was reported to diagnose cytomegalovirus status with high specificity and sensitivity in both the original cohort and the validation cohort. Most CMV-associated TCR beta chains appeared to be HLA-restricted in a later analysis, and the HLA associations seemed to be driven largely by CMV exposure. Because some donors lacked HLA typing at each locus, the association tests relied only on the typed subset. V-gene and J-gene trimming of TCR beta chains was associated with a missense DCLRE1C variant in a later genetic analysis, and the association was replicated in an independent cohort. Presence/absence analyses assumed roughly uniform sequencing depth across donors, an assumption that may not hold. For the cohort, immune exposure information was limited to CMV serostatus. In vitro tests confirmed that a few of the cytomegalovirus-associated TCR beta chains recognize cytomegalovirus antigens. A later analysis found that TCR association rates varied across HLA loci, with DRB1 alleles showing the most associated TCRs and HLA-C alleles the fewest. The cohort was sequenced for TCR beta chains only, and without alpha or paired-chain data the features that could be detected were limited. Because counts were too low, under 20 rarely observed V segments, including chromosome 9 orphons, were left out of the earlier analysis of 500 to 750 of the donors. It was suggested by the authors that the approach could potentially be generalized to other disease states and immunological phenotypes. In a later analysis, several top co-occurrence clusters were reported to appear linked to parvovirus B19, influenza, CMV and Epstein-Barr virus. Linkage disequilibrium might explain the correlated functional status among segregating V segments, but an unknown experimental factor could not be ruled out. A further reported finding was that TCR beta sequences accurately predicted the HLA-A and HLA-B alleles for most subjects in the first cohort.

V is trimmed back by 6 bases and J by 8 bases, and the junction contains 10 bases that no gene match accounts for. From the germline V gene, CDR1 is SNHLY and CDR2 is FYNNEI. Its CDR3 holds 14 amino acids, cysteine through phenylalanine. The sequence is cut down to CDR3 DNA, 42 bases in frame from base 1. The library was built by means of the immunoSEQ multiplex PCR assay. For the multiplex PCR, a mixture combining 60 forward primers for TCR Vbeta segments and 13 reverse primers for TCR Jbeta segments was used. A multiplex PCR assay on genomic DNA amplified the CDR3 region of rearranged TCR beta genes. The amplified TCR beta libraries were sequenced on the Illumina HiSeq System as 87-base-pair reads. Turning to the authors' computational methods: In a later analysis, tens of millions of unique TCR beta chains were counted across the approximately 640 repertoires, and roughly 10 million of these chains were shared by at least two donors. A nearest-neighbor algorithm error-corrected the raw reads and collapsed the reads into unique sequences, merging closely related sequences to remove PCR and sequencing errors. Alignment of CDR3 sequences to IMGT reference sequences was used to assign V, D and J gene segments. For a sequence to be retained, at least a six-nucleotide match to both a V gene segment and a J gene segment was required. A rearrangement was called productive if the CDR3 had no stop codons and remained in frame with V and J, and every other rearrangement was called non-productive. Following IMGT convention, CDR3 was defined as the stretch from the second conserved V-encoded cysteine up to the conserved J-encoded phenylalanine. In an earlier analysis of more than 550 of the donors, sequences lacking an unambiguous match to a single V gene segment were excluded. In an earlier analysis of some 590 of the donors, a V segment was called functional when productive rearrangements were above 56.7%, and segregating when the standard deviation between donors exceeded 5%. To diagnose cytomegalovirus status from the catalog of TCR beta chain sequences, a statistical classification framework was built. In a later analysis, V and J genes were assigned by comparing TCR nucleotide sequences against IMGT/GENE-DB human TR gene sequences. The TCRdist pipeline was used in a later analysis to assign CDR3 sequences and most-parsimonious VDJ recombination scenarios. A later analysis defined each TCR beta chain by its CDR3 amino acid sequence plus V-gene family, and excluded reads lacking a unique V-gene family. A later analysis removed several hundred highly shared, low-generation-probability nucleotide sequences to deal with suspected cross-contamination and a sequencing artifact. For each public chain, a later analysis derived a clonal expansion index from normalized ranks of inferred template counts within each repertoire. Generation probabilities in a later analysis came from a VDJ recombination model fitted to out-of-frame rearrangements, and those results were checked against IGoR. In a later analysis, TCR-TCR, TCR-HLA and TCR-CMV co-occurrence was scored with hypergeometric tests, and a repertoire-size bias correction was applied to TCR pairs. To estimate false discovery rates, a later analysis permuted the HLA or CMV assignments 20 times. A later analysis grouped co-occurring TCRs with DBSCAN, adding TCRdist sequence similarity when clustering within HLA-allele-positive subsets. Repertoires with fewer than 30,000 or more than 120,000 public chains were left out of co-occurrence clustering, as were about five repertoires with anomalous nucleotide sharing. TCRdb mirrors the immuneACCESS table, restricted to in-frame sequences. Some clones are absent from its copies; in checked studies, under half trace to an unresolved V gene, and the reason for the others is unknown. The V and J calls and clone size come from that table; D and trimming were worked out from the DNA. The sample table contains 100,000 to 150,000 clones; only one count was recorded for about 79% of them. 1.5% to 2.5% of the sample is held by the ten biggest clonotypes.

The cohort consisted of hundreds of healthy bone marrow donors. All cohort members were sampled while nominally healthy, although unrecorded immune exposures were likely present. The donor tested CMV seronegative and was one of the 352 seronegative cohort members. Every donor gave a peripheral blood sample, and the peripheral blood mononuclear cells from that sample were used for TCR beta sequencing. Genomic DNA was extracted from the blood cell samples with the Qiagen DNeasy Blood Extraction Kit. This clone showed up just once. The antigen it recognizes is unknown. No quality values exist for individual bases; no much larger clone is one base distant.

Sequenced sample: PBMCs. The TCR sequence derives from a man aged 50 to 59 in good health and CMV-seronegative. This chain is built from TRBV2 and TRBJ1-2, and TRBD1 aligns with 9 junction nucleotides. The CDR3: CASRASGTGSGYTF. DNA sequence: TGTGCCAGCAGGGCCTCCGGGACAGGGTCCGGCTACACCTTC.